This T cell receptor (beta chain) is drawn from a study of T-cell reconstitution after alpha-beta-depleted transplantation in children. TCRbeta library construction was performed incorporating unique molecular identifiers. TCRdb reprocessed the PCR reads via MiXCR and lists one record per CDR3 protein. The sample has roughly 300,000 distinct CDR3 sequences; more than 9% are singletons. This clonotype occurred many times. This receptor was obtained from a human donor who donated a stem cell graft to a child with SCID. Sample: PBMCs from the stem cell graft donor, taken from the stem cell graft.

DNA of the CDR3: TGTGCCAGCAGCCTACTAGCGGGAGAGCAGTATTTT. Translated: CASSLLAGEQYF. V gene TRBV7-6 combines with J gene TRBJ2-3, with 11 bases matching TRBD2. The CDR3 length is 12 residues. Per the germline V gene, CDR1 is SGHVS and CDR2 is FNYEAQ. The V and J ends lost 5 bases and 11 bases, in that order; junction bases with no gene match: 3.